These 31 T cell receptor beta chains originate from one sample sequenced in a study of OX40 agonist ivuxolimab in advanced cancers. The table came from immunoSEQ multiplex PCR; TCRdb's copy has only in-frame clones and leaves some out. The sample carries about 93,000 clones, 75% to 90% recorded once. The sample here was CD4+ or CD8+ T cells sorted from blood, taken in a trial of the OX40 agonist ivuxolimab. The receptors come from an adult with an advanced solid tumor such as melanoma, head and neck, liver or kidney cancer.

This clone was seen just once. As DNA, the CDR3 is TGTGCCAGCAGGTCGAGCTCTGGAAACACCATATATTTT. It translates to CASRSSSGNTIYF. The chain recombines TRBV7-8 with TRBJ1-3; no definite D call. Trimming pared 6 bases from V and 0 bases from J, leaving 6 bases between. Germline V lookup: CDR1 SGHVS, CDR2 FQNEAQ. This CDR3 is 13 amino acids long. Combining the CDR3 with reference TRBV7-8 and TRBJ1-3 gives the whole variable domain GAGVSQSPRYKVAKRGQDVALRCDPISGHVSLFWYQQALGQGPEFLTYFQNEAQLDKSGLPSDRFFAERPEGSVSTLKIQRTQQEDSAVYLCASRSSSGNTIYFGEGSWLTVV.

This clone has more than one count but fewer than ten. This chain joins TRBV4-1 and TRBJ1-6; D perhaps matches TRBD1 (5 bases). Trimming shortened V by 0 bases and J by 8 bases, and 11 bases separated the two germline ends. The CDR3 contains 15 residues. Per germline, CDR1 MGHRA and CDR2 YSYEKL. Written as DNA, the CDR3 is TGCGCCAGCAGCCAAGATAAGTCCAGGGATTCACCCCTCCACTTT. It codes for CASSQDKSRDSPLHF.

The gene calls are TRBV30 and TRBJ1-6; D gene uncertain. The CDR3 contains 13 residues. V shed 3 bases and J shed 7 bases, with 10 bases lying between them. From germline, CDR1 is GTSNPN and CDR2 SVGIG (reference sequence). As DNA, the CDR3 is TGTGCCTGGAGGGACGGAGGAAATTCACCCCTCCACTTT. Its translation: CAWRDGGNSPLHF.

The V and J genes are TRBV9 and TRBJ1-4; D is unclear. Trimming shortened V by 0 bases and J by 3 bases, and 12 bases separated the two germline ends. This CDR3 comprises 16 residues. CDR1 is SGDLS, CDR2 YYNGEE, per germline. For the CDR3, the DNA is TGTGCCAGCAGCGTAGGGATGATAACAGCTAATGAAAAACTGTTTTTT. It codes for CASSVGMITANEKLFF. Full variable domain (outside the CDR3, taken from reference TRBV9 and TRBJ1-4): DSGVTQTPKHLITATGQRVTLRCSPRSGDLSVYWYQQSLDQGLQFLIQYYNGEERAKGNILERFSAQQFPDLHSELNLSSLELGDSALYFCASSVGMITANEKLFFGSGTQLSVL.

The CDR3 DNA follows: TGTGCCAGTAGTCAAGCAGTTAGCATGAACACTGAAGCTTTCTTT. Its translation is CASSQAVSMNTEAFF. The chain employs TRBV19 and TRBJ1-1; D gene ambiguous. Germline assignment: CDR1 LNHDA and CDR2 SQIVND (reference sequence). CDR3 length: 15 amino acids. V dropped 5 bases and J dropped 0 bases, with 13 bases sitting between them.

This chain connects TRBV27 to TRBJ2-1; D ambiguous. V shed 3 bases and J shed 6 bases, with 3 bases lying between them. The germline V gene has CDR1 MNHEY and CDR2 SMNVEV (reference sequence). The CDR3 sequence is 11 residues long. CDR3 in DNA: TGTGCCAGCAGTTTCGTCAATGAGCAGTTCTTC. Translating gives CASSFVNEQFF.

This clone was recorded a few times. The chain recombines TRBV4-2 with TRBJ1-5; D not resolved. CDR1 LGHNA and CDR2 YNFKEQ come from the germline V gene. Trimming removed 1 base at V and 2 bases at J, with 15 bases between. This CDR3 is 17 amino acids long. This CDR3 is CASSQGTAGLGNQPQHF. DNA of the CDR3: TGTGCCAGCAGCCAAGGGACGGCTGGACTCGGCAATCAGCCCCAGCATTTT.

This clone was found a few times. This rearrangement joins TRBV9 to TRBJ2-7, with 12 bases lining up with TRBD2. The CDR3 spans 15 residues. Germline values: CDR1 SGDLS, CDR2 YYNGEE. V lost 4 bases to trimming and J lost 4 bases; unmatched junction nucleotides: 6. The CDR3 loop is CASSPRTSGEYEQYF. The CDR3 nucleotides are TGTGCCAGCAGCCCACGGACTAGCGGGGAGTACGAGCAGTACTTC. The complete variable domain, with remaining parts taken from reference TRBV9 and TRBJ2-7, reads DSGVTQTPKHLITATGQRVTLRCSPRSGDLSVYWYQQSLDQGLQFLIQYYNGEERAKGNILERFSAQQFPDLHSELNLSSLELGDSALYFCASSPRTSGEYEQYFGPGTRLTVT.

The V gene is TRBV30, the J gene TRBJ1-1; TRBD1 matches 7 bases. CDR3 length: 17 amino acids. After removal of 1 base from V and 5 bases from J, the junction contained 16 bases not matched to a gene. CDR1 is GTSNPN and CDR2 is SVGIG in the germline V gene (reference sequence). CDR3 loop: CAWSDYHFRDSGTEAFF. DNA for the CDR3: TGTGCCTGGAGTGATTACCATTTCCGGGACAGTGGTACTGAAGCTTTCTTT.

This clone has more than one count but fewer than ten. The chain employs TRBV7-3 and TRBJ1-6; 7 bases map to TRBD1. The trim removed 6 bases at V and 7 bases at J, leaving 6 bases unmatched. Per the germline V gene, CDR1 is SGHTA and CDR2 is FQGTGA. The CDR3 is made up of 14 amino acids. The CDR3 nucleotides read TGTGCCAGCAGAAGACAGGGAGCAAATTCACCCCTCCACTTT. Residues: CASRRQGANSPLHF.

In its sample, this clone was seen a few times. The chain joins TRBV15 to TRBJ2-2, with 8 positions matching TRBD2. Germline V gene sequence: CDR1 LNHNV, CDR2 YYDKDF (reference sequence). There are 15 residues in the CDR3. J was trimmed by 4 bases and V by 5 bases; bases with no gene match: 6. CDR3 region: CATSPLLAATGELFF. The CDR3 coding sequence is TGTGCCACCAGCCCACTACTAGCGGCCACCGGGGAGCTGTTTTTT.

The chain links TRBV11-2 to TRBJ2-2; unclear D gene. CDR1 SGHAT and CDR2 FQNNGV come from the germline V gene. V was clipped by 0 bases and J by 4 bases, with 6 bases between them. CDR3 length: 14 residues. The CDR3 is CASSLEVATGELFF. The CDR3 DNA is TGTGCCAGCAGCTTAGAAGTGGCCACCGGGGAGCTGTTTTTT.

This clone was seen a handful of times. The chain employs TRBV7-2 and TRBJ1-2; a possible D gene is TRBD1 (6 bases). V was shortened by 1 base and J by 8 bases, with 20 bases between the two germline ends. Per germline, CDR1 SGHTA and CDR2 FQGNSA. The CDR3 sequence is 16 residues long. The CDR3 loop is CASSLVPGVTSGGYTF. DNA of the CDR3: TGTGCCAGCAGCTTAGTCCCAGGGGTTACTTCCGGGGGCTACACCTTC.

V and J are TRBV7-9 and TRBJ1-3; D is ambiguous. The CDR3 runs 14 residues. V was shortened by 5 bases and J by 3 bases, with 11 bases between the two germline ends. Per the germline V gene, CDR1 is SEHNR and CDR2 is FQNEAQ (reference sequence). CDR3 in DNA: TGTGCCAGCAGCGTACCGGGAGGTGGAAACACCATATATTTT. It specifies CASSVPGGGNTIYF.

This chain links TRBV18 with TRBJ2-3; D is unclear. Trimming removed 5 bases from V and 2 bases from J, with 11 bases in between. The CDR3 covers 14 residues. Germline loops: CDR1 KGHSH, CDR2 LQKENI. CDR3: CASSVLGTTDTQYF. The CDR3 nucleotides read TGTGCCAGCTCAGTACTGGGAACCACAGATACGCAGTATTTT.

The CDR3 reads CASSVPGAQYQKDTQYF. The CDR3 bases are TGTGCCAGCAGCGTCCCCGGGGCCCAATATCAGAAGGATACGCAGTATTTT. The rearrangement uses TRBV7-9 and TRBJ2-3; D may be TRBD1 or TRBD2 (5 bases each). Per germline, CDR1 SEHNR and CDR2 FQNEAQ (reference sequence). V was cut by 5 bases and J by 6 bases, with 24 bases left in between. This CDR3 is built from 17 residues.

V gene TRBV4-2 combines with J gene TRBJ1-2; the match to TRBD1 covers 7 bases. The CDR3 is 14 residues long. Germline CDR1 and CDR2: LGHNA and YNFKEQ. Trimming removed 4 bases from V and 6 bases from J; junction bases left unmatched: 8. Here the CDR3 DNA reads TGTGCCAGCAGCCTGAAAGACGGGACAGATGGCTACACCTTC. Protein: CASSLKDGTDGYTF.

The V gene is TRBV5-1, the J gene TRBJ2-5; D possibly corresponds to TRBD1 (5 bases). Germline values: CDR1 SGHRS, CDR2 YFSETQ. The CDR3 contains 13 residues. V was pared by 4 bases and J by 4 bases, with 11 bases between. The DNA for the CDR3 is TGCGCCAGCAGCCAAGGGGCCGGAGAGACCCAGTACTTC. Protein product: CASSQGAGETQYF.

V gene TRBV19 combines with J gene TRBJ2-5, with 11 positions matching TRBD2. CDR3 length: 15 amino acids. Trimming cost V 5 bases and J 7 bases; bases outside gene matches: 9. From germline, CDR1 is LNHDA and CDR2 SQIVND (reference sequence). The CDR3 sequence: CASSGVAGGPGTQYF. CDR3 DNA: TGTGCCAGTAGTGGCGTAGCGGGAGGGCCTGGGACCCAGTACTTC.

This clone is a singleton in its sample. The rearrangement links TRBV10-2 to TRBJ1-3; no clear D. Between the trimmed V and J ends, which lost 0 bases and 0 bases, there was a span of 6 bases. This CDR3 spans 15 amino acids. Germline V gene sequence: CDR1 WSHSY, CDR2 SAAADI. This CDR3 is CASSESRDSGNTIYF. CDR3 DNA: TGCGCCAGCAGTGAGTCGAGAGACTCTGGAAACACCATATATTTT.

This sequence joins TRBV4-2 and TRBJ2-2; possibly TRBD1 for D (6 bases). The germline CDR1 and CDR2 sequences are LGHNA and YNFKEQ. Trimming cost V 0 bases and J 6 bases, with 17 bases left between them. The CDR3 is made up of 17 amino acids. The CDR3 nucleotides read TGTGCCAGCAGCCAAGATCGGGGAAGCGAGGGGGCCGGGGAGCTGTTTTTT. Its protein product is CASSQDRGSEGAGELFF.

The chain links TRBV30 to TRBJ2-1; TRBD2 matches at 10 bases. Germline CDR1 GTSNPN, CDR2 SVGIG (reference sequence). The length of the CDR3 is 15 residues. The V and J ends lost 1 base and 6 bases, in that order; junction bases with no gene match: 6. CDR3 bases: TGTGCCTGGAGTGATAGGGCTAGCGGGAGCAATGAGCAGTTCTTC. Its translation: CAWSDRASGSNEQFF.

V usage is TRBV15 and J usage is TRBJ1-1; no firm D call. The CDR3 runs to 14 residues. V was clipped by 2 bases and J by 3 bases, with 10 bases between them. CDR1 LNHNV and CDR2 YYDKDF come from the germline V gene (reference sequence). The CDR3 region has the DNA TGTGCCACCAGCAGAACAGTGTTTGACACTGAAGCTTTCTTT. This encodes CATSRTVFDTEAFF.

The chain recombines TRBV25-1 with TRBJ2-5, with 8 bases matching TRBD1. The CDR3 is 15 amino acids. V gave up 5 bases and J gave up 2 bases; unmatched junction bases: 7. Germline values: CDR1 MGHDK, CDR2 SYGVNS. The CDR3 coding sequence is TGTGCCAGCAGTAGGGGACAGGCCTTTCAAGAGACCCAGTACTTC. It specifies CASSRGQAFQETQYF.

The chain recombines TRBV7-2 with TRBJ1-2; possibly TRBD1 for D (6 bases). Germline lookup yields CDR1 SGHTA and CDR2 FQGNSA. V was cut by 2 bases and J by 8 bases, with 9 bases left in between. CDR3 length equals 12 residues. CDR3 amino acids: CASSLIGQGYTF. CDR3 DNA sequence: TGTGCCAGCAGCTTAATCGGACAGGGCTACACCTTC.

The rearrangement links TRBV7-6 to TRBJ2-5; TRBD1 agrees at 9 bases. The CDR3 contains 13 residues. Germline V gene sequence: CDR1 SGHVS, CDR2 FNYEAQ. The trim removed 5 bases at V and 9 bases at J, leaving 7 bases unmatched. In DNA form, the CDR3 reads TGTGCCAGCAGCCCAGAGGGACAGGGAGCCCAGTACTTC. Translation gives CASSPEGQGAQYF.

This clone turned up a few times. The chain carries TRBV28 and TRBJ1-5, with 7 bases identical to TRBD1. The V and J ends lost 5 bases and 6 bases, in that order; junction bases with no gene match: 13. Germline CDR1 reads MDHEN; CDR2 reads SYDVKM. This CDR3 has 16 amino acids. CDR3 in amino acids: CASSAPLAGGSQPQHF. CDR3 nucleotides: TGTGCCAGCAGTGCCCCTCTTGCAGGGGGTTCTCAGCCCCAGCATTTT.

The chain joins TRBV19 to TRBJ2-1; possibly TRBD1 for D (6 bases). Per the germline V gene, CDR1 is LNHDA and CDR2 is SQIVND (reference sequence). V shed 1 base and J shed 9 bases, with 13 bases lying between them. The CDR3 is 14 residues long. The CDR3 DNA is TGTGCCAGTAGTATAGCCAACAGGGACACTGAGCAGTTCTTC. This translates into CASSIANRDTEQFF.

The chain combines TRBV25-1 with TRBJ1-5; weak D call: TRBD1 (5 bases). V was clipped by 2 bases and J by 5 bases, with 10 bases between them. CDR3 length equals 14 residues. Germline CDR1 MGHDK, CDR2 SYGVNS. The CDR3 DNA sequence: TGTGCCAGCAGTGAACTCCAGGGCCATCAGCCCCAGCATTTT. This translates into CASSELQGHQPQHF. The full variable domain, in which reference TRBV25-1 and TRBJ1-5 provide the parts outside the CDR3, is EADIYQTPRYLVIGTGKKITLECSQTMGHDKMYWYQQDPGMELHLIHYSYGVNSTEKGDLSSESTVSRIRTEHFPLTLESARPSHTSQYLCASSELQGHQPQHFGDGTRLSIL.

The J gene is TRBJ1-4, the V gene TRBV18; D perhaps matches TRBD1 (5 bases). Germline V gives CDR1 KGHSH, CDR2 LQKENI. This CDR3 comprises 15 residues. Trimming took 0 bases from V and 5 from J, leaving 10 bases between them. Here the CDR3 reads CASSPPMGLNEKLFF. The DNA of the CDR3 is TGTGCCAGCTCACCACCGATGGGACTGAATGAAAAACTGTTTTTT.

The chain combines TRBV29-1 with TRBJ2-1, with 14 bases lining up with TRBD2. This CDR3 has 19 residues. The germline CDR1 and CDR2 sequences are SQVTM and ANQGSEA. After removal of 6 bases from V and 0 bases from J, the junction contained 13 bases not matched to a gene. The CDR3 DNA follows: TGCAGCGTCCCAAGTAGACTAGCGGGAGGGCCGAGCTCCTACAATGAGCAGTTCTTC. Encoded protein: CSVPSRLAGGPSSYNEQFF.